This T cell receptor (beta chain) was profiled in a study of shared clonotypes between healthy human individuals (dated by TCRdb to the early 2020s). General notes on the study: Two women and three men aged 18 to 49 years were included in the cohort. For each donor, CD4 naive and CD4 memory were each run on three plates, CD8 naive on two plates, and CD8 memory on one plate. To estimate repertoire size and how much clonotype sharing occurs between individuals, the study deeply sequenced the blood TCR repertoires of roughly 5 healthy adults. To increase sequencing depth and limit assay-specific biases, TCR repertoire library preparation and sequencing were carried out by different laboratories using diverse techniques. Each donor's leukapheresis produced roughly between about 0.8 and 8.9 billion PBMCs.

For the CD8 naive samples, CD45RO-negative cells were positively selected for CCR7, yielding a CD45RA+CCR7+ population from which TemRA cells were excluded. Donors were healthy HIV-negative adults with no recently reported acute infections or vaccinations. Every donor was a Caucasian adult residing in Nashville, Tennessee, USA. After blood collection by leukapheresis, PBMCs were isolated using Ficoll-Histopaque density gradient centrifugation and then cryopreserved in the vapor phase of liquid nitrogen. Purity and quantity of every magnetically sorted T cell population were checked by analytical flow cytometry. From each sorted fraction, genomic DNA was isolated and quantified by UV absorbance on a Nanodrop 2000c. The research as a whole found: Across a handful of donors, 5% to 6% of naive CD4, roughly 3.3% of naive CD8, roughly 2.3% of memory CD4, and under 0.45% of memory CD8 clonotypes were shared. Compared with non-shared clonotypes, clonotypes shared by all four sorted-subset donors had higher generation probabilities. Naive subsets generally had larger estimated clonotype richness than memory subsets. The genetic and exposure-history diversity represented was limited by the small number of donors. Sampling was limited to blood, and TCR repertoires in tissue likely differ from TCR repertoires in blood. Even with the large sequencing depth, rarefaction of the sorted-subset datasets indicated that sequencing was incomplete. Pairwise subsampling led to the expectation that sequencing depth would affect the degree of clonotype sharing among donors.

Using the deep immunoSEQ assay, TCR CDR3 regions were amplified from genomic DNA by multiplex PCR. Extracted genomic DNA from each cell subset was distributed evenly across all wells of several immunoSEQ 96-well plates, and each plate was treated as a replicate. For sorted subsets, each replicate PCR was loaded with about 0.2 ug genomic DNA, equivalent to 25,000 to 35,000 T cell genomes. The purified libraries were quantified using a Qubit 3.0 fluorometer, sized with a Bioanalyzer 2100, and then quantified again using the KAPA Library Quantification kit. Each immunoSEQ 96-well plate was sequenced on its own single-read 150-cycle Illumina NextSeq 550 flow cell. The source study handled its data this way. Because the immunoSEQ output included only junctional sequences and no quality scores, the filtering could not be the same as the filtering used for full-length reads. To assign V/J genes and CDR3, sequences were annotated using PyIR, a Python wrapper for IgBLAST v1.9, with IMGT germline references. Any read was removed if the V/J assignment was weak (E-value above 1e-6), the CDR3 was missing, or the read contained stop codons, out-of-frame junctions, or ambiguous translated residues. A V3J clonotype was defined by an identical inferred V gene, J gene, and CDR3 amino acid sequence. To compute the percentage overlap between repertoires, the number of shared unique clonotypes was divided by the size of the smaller repertoire. Three approaches were used to assess repertoire richness: RTK rarefaction, the Chao1 estimator, and Recon v2.1 estimates of unobserved clonotypes. For all TCRbeta clonotypes obtained by the gDNA method from four donors, generation probabilities were computed with OLGA. The table comes from immuneACCESS by way of TCRdb, which keeps in-frame sequences with V and J called. Part of the clones is missing from these tables; in studies checked, under half for an unresolved V gene and the rest for unknown reasons. V and J calls and clone size are those listed in that table; D and trimming were worked out from the DNA. The sample table shows under 2,000,000 clones, and about 95% are seen once. More than 0.9% of the sample is taken by the ten largest.

Based on the germline V gene, the CDR1 and CDR2 sequences are SGHDT and YYEEEE. The CDR3 numbers 13 residues from cysteine through phenylalanine. The CDR3 DNA has 39 bases and is translated from base 1. At the junction V is shortened by 0 bases and J by 8 bases, with 12 bases in between. Concerning this clone: Its antigen remains undetermined. Per-base qualities were not stored, and no clone one base away is much larger.

The specimen was naive CD8+ T cells sorted from blood. The cell subset or site label, read with the paper, signifies: CD45RA+CCR7+. The chain couples TRBV5-6 to TRBJ2-7; a tentative D match to TRBD2 spans 5 bases. This clonotype was obtained from a young man in good health. CDR3 reads: CASSLADGEKQYF. Here is the DNA: TGTGCCAGCAGCTTGGCCGACGGGGAAAAGCAGTACTTC.